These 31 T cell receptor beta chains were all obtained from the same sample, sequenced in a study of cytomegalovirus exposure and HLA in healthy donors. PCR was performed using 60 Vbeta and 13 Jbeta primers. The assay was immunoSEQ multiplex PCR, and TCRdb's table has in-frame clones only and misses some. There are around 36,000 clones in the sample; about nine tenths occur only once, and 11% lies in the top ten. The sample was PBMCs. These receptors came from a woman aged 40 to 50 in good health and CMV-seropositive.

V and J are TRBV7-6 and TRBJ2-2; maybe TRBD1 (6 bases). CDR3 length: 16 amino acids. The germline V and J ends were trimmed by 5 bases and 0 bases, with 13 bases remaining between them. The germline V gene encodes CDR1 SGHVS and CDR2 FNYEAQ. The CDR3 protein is CASSRRQAANTGELFF. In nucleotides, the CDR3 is TGTGCCAGCAGCCGGAGACAGGCGGCGAACACCGGGGAGCTGTTTTTT.

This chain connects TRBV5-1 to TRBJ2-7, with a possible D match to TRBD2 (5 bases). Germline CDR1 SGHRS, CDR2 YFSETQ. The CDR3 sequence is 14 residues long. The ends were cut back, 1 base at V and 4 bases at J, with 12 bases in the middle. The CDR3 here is CASSLSPGIYEQYF. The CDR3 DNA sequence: TGCGCCAGCAGCTTGTCCCCGGGGATTTACGAGCAGTACTTC.

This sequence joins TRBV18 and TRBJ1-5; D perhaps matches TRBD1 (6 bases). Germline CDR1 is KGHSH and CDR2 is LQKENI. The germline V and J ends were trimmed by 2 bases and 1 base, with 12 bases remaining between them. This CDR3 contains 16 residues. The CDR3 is CASSPNSGASNQPQHF. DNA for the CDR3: TGTGCCAGCTCACCAAACTCAGGGGCGAGCAATCAGCCCCAGCATTTT.

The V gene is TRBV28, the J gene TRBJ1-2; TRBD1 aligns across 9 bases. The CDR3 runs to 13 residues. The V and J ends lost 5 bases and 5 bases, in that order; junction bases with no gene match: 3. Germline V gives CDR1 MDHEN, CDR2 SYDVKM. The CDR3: CASSTGGEYGYTF. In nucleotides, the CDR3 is TGTGCCAGCAGTACAGGGGGCGAGTATGGCTACACCTTC.

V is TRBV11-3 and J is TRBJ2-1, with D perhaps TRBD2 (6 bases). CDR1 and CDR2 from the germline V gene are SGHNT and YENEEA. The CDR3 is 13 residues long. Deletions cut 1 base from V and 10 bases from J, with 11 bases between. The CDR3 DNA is TGTGCCAGCAGCTTAGTCGGGGGTAGGGAGCAGTTCTTC. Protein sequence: CASSLVGGREQFF.

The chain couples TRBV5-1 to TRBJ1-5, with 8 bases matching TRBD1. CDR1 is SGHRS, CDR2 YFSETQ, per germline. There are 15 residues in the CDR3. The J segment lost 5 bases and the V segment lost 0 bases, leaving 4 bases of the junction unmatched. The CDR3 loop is CASSLGGQGHQPQHF. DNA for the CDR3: TGCGCCAGCAGCTTGGGTGGACAGGGCCATCAGCCCCAGCATTTT.

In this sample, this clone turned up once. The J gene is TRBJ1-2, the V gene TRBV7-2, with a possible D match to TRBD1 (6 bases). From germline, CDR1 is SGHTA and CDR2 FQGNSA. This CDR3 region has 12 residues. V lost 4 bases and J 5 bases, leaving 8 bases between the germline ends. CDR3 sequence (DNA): TGTGCCAGCAGCTGGGACATGTATGGCTACACCTTC. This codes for CASSWDMYGYTF.

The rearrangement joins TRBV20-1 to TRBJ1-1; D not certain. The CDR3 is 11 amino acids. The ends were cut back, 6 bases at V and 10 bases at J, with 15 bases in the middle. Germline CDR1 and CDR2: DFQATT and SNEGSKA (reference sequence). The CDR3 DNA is TGCAGTGCCCCCCTCGGAAGGAGAGCTTTCTTT. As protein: CSAPLGRRAFF.

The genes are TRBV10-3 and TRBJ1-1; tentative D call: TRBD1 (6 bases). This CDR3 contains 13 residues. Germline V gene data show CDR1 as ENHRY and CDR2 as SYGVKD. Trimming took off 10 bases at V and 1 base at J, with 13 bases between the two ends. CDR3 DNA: TGTGCCAGCAACAGGGTTGGGAACACTGAAGCTTTCTTT. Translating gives CASNRVGNTEAFF.

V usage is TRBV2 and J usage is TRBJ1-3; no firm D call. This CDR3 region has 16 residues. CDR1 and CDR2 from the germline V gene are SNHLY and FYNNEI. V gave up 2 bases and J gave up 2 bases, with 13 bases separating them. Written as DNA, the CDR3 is TGTGCCAGCAGTGAACTGAGAGGGATGACTGGAAACACCATATATTTT. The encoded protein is CASSELRGMTGNTIYF.

CDR3 region: CASSFEKGAGANVLTF. For the CDR3, the DNA is TGTGCCAGCAGCTTCGAGAAGGGGGCTGGGGCCAACGTCCTGACTTTC. The genes are TRBV5-4 and TRBJ2-6; D possibly corresponds to TRBD1 (6 bases). Trimming pared 2 bases from V and 2 bases from J, leaving 11 bases between. The CDR3 is 16 residues long. Germline loops: CDR1 SGHNT, CDR2 YYREEE (reference sequence). Filled out from reference TRBV5-4 and TRBJ2-6, the complete variable domain reads ETGVTQSPTHLIKTRGQQVTLRCSSQSGHNTVSWYQQALGQGPQFIFQYYREEENGRGNFPPRFSGLQFPNYSSELNVNALELDDSALYLCASSFEKGAGANVLTFGAGSRLTVL.

The CDR3 reads CASSLEVRGVLLGELFF. The CDR3 DNA sequence: TGTGCCAGCAGCTTAGAAGTGCGGGGGGTCCTATTGGGGGAGCTGTTTTTT. The V gene is TRBV11-2, the J gene TRBJ2-2; 8 bases are shared with TRBD2. The CDR3 runs 17 residues. V shed 0 bases, J shed 8 bases, and the junction held 11 bases outside the gene matches. Germline assignment: CDR1 SGHAT and CDR2 FQNNGV.

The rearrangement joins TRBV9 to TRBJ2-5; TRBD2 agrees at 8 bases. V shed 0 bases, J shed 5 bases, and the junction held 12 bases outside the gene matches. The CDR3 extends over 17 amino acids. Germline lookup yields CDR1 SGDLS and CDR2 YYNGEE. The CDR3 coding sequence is TGTGCCAGCAGCGTAGGGGGGGGGCGGGGGGTTGTGGAGACCCAGTACTTC. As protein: CASSVGGGRGVVETQYF.

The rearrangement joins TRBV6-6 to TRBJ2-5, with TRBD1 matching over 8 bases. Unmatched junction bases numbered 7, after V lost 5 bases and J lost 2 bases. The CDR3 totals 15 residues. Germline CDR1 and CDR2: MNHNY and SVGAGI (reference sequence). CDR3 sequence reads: CASSTPGTGQETQYF. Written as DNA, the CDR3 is TGTGCCAGCAGTACCCCCGGGACAGGACAAGAGACCCAGTACTTC.

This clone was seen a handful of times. DNA for the CDR3: TGTGCCAGCAGCTTAGATTACCAGGGCTACGAGCAGTACTTC. Amino acids: CASSLDYQGYEQYF. The V call is TRBV7-6, the J call TRBJ2-7; D is perhaps TRBD1 (5 bases). This CDR3 comprises 14 residues. V shed 1 base and J shed 3 bases, with 10 bases lying between them. Germline CDR1 is SGHVS and CDR2 is FNYEAQ.

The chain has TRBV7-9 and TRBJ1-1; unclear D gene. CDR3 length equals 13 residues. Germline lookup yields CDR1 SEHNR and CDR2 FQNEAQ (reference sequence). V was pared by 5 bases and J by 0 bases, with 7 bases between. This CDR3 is CASSITVNTEAFF. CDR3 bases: TGTGCCAGCAGCATAACAGTGAACACTGAAGCTTTCTTT.

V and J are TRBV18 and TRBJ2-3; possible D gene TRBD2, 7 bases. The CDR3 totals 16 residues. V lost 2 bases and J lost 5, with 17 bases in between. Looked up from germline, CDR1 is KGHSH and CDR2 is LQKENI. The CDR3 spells CASSPVGGGAGDTQYF. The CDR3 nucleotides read TGTGCCAGCTCACCAGTTGGAGGGGGGGCCGGAGATACGCAGTATTTT.

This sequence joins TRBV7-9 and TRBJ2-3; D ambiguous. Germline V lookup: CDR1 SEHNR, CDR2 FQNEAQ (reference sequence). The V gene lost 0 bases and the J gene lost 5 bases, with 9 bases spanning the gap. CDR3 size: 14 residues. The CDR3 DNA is TGTGCCAGCAGCTTAGCGCGCGGATTAGATACGCAGTATTTT. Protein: CASSLARGLDTQYF.

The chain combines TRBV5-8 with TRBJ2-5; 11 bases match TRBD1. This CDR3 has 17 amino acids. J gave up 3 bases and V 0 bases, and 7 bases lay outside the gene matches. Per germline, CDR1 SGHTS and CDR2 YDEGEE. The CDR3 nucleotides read TGTGCCAGCAGCTTGGTCGTCGGGACAGGGGGGGAAGAGACCCAGTACTTC. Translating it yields CASSLVVGTGGEETQYF.

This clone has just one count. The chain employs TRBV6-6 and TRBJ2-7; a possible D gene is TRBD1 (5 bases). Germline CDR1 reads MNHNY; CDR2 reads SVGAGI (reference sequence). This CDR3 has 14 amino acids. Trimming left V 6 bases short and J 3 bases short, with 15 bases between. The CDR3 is CASRQQDAHYEQYF. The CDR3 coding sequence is TGTGCCAGCAGACAACAGGACGCCCACTACGAGCAGTACTTC.

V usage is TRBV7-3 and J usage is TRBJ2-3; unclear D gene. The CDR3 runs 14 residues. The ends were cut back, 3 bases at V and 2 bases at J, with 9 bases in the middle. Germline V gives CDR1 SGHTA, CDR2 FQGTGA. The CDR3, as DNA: TGTGCCAGCAGCTTTGGCGGATACACAGATACGCAGTATTTT. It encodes CASSFGGYTDTQYF.

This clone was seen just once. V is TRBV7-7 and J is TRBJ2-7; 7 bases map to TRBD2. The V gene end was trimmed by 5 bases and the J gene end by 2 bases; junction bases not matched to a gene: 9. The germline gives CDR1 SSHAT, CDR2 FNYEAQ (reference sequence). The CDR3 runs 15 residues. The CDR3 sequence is CASSPNLAETYEQYF. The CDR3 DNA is TGTGCCAGCAGCCCCAACCTAGCGGAAACCTACGAGCAGTACTTC.

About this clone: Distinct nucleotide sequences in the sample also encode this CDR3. The CDR3, as DNA: TGTGCCAGCAGCTTAGCACAGGGTTCTGGAAACACCATATATTTT. Its protein is CASSLAQGSGNTIYF. The rearrangement uses TRBV7-2 and TRBJ1-3, with D possibly TRBD1 on 6 matching bases. This CDR3 has 15 residues. The germline V gene encodes CDR1 SGHTA and CDR2 FQGNSA. The V gene lost 0 bases and the J gene lost 1 base, with 7 bases spanning the gap.

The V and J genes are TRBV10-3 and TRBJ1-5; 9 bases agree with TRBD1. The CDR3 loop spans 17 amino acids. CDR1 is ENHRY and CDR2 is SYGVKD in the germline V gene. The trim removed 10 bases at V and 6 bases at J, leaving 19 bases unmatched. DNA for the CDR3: TGTGCCACCCTTGGGGACAGGGATCCAGTGGGGGTTCAGCCCCAGCATTTT. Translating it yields CATLGDRDPVGVQPQHF.

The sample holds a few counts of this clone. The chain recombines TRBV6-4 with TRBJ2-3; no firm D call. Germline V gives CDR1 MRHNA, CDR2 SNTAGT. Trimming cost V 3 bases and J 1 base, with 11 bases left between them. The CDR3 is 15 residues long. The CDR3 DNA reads TGTGCCAGCAGTGAGCGAGCCGAGGGCACAGATACGCAGTATTTT. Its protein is CASSERAEGTDTQYF.

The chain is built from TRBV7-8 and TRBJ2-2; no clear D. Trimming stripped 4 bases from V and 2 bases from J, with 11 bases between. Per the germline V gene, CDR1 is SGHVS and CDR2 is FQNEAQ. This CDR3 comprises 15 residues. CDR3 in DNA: TGTGCCAGCAGCTACCGTGGGCAAAACACCGGGGAGCTGTTTTTT. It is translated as CASSYRGQNTGELFF. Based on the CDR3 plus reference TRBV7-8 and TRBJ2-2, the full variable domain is GAGVSQSPRYKVAKRGQDVALRCDPISGHVSLFWYQQALGQGPEFLTYFQNEAQLDKSGLPSDRFFAERPEGSVSTLKIQRTQQEDSAVYLCASSYRGQNTGELFFGEGSRLTVL.

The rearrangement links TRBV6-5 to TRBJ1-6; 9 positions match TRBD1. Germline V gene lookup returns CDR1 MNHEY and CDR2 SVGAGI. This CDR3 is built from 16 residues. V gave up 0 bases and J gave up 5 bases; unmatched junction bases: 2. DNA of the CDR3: TGTGCCAGCAGTTACTCTAGGACAGGGGATAATTCACCCCTCCACTTT. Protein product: CASSYSRTGDNSPLHF.

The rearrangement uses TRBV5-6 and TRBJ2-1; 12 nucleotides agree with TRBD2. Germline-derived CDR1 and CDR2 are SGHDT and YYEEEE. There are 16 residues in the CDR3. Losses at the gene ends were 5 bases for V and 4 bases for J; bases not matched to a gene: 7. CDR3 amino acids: CASSHRGLAGYNEQFF. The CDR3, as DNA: TGTGCCAGCAGTCACCGCGGACTAGCGGGGTACAATGAGCAGTTCTTC.

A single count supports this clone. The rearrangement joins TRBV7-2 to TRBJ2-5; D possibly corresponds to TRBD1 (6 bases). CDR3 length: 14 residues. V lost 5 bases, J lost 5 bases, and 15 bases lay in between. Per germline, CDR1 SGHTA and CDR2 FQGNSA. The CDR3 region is CASSRGGAGETQYF. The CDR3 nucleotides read TGTGCCAGCAGCCGTGGGGGCGCCGGGGAGACCCAGTACTTC.

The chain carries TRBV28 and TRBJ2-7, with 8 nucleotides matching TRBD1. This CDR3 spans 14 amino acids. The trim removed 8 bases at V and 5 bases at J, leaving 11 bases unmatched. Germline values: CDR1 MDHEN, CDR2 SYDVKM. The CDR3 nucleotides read TGTGCCAGCGTATTGGGGACAGGTTGGGACGAGCAGTACTTC. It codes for CASVLGTGWDEQYF.

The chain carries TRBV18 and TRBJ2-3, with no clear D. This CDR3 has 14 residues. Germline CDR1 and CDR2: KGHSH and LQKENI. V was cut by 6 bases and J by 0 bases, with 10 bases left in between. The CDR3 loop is CASSLDSSTDTQYF. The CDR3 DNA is TGTGCCAGCTCGTTAGACTCTAGCACAGATACGCAGTATTTT.